This is a list of T cell receptor beta chains from one sample in a study of T cell repertoires in cytomegalovirus infection. TCRdb re-analysed the reads in MiXCR, keeping a single row per CDR3 protein. The sample holds under 200,000 distinct CDR3 sequences, roughly 28% seen once. Sample: PBMCs. These receptors were collected from a human donor in good health (CMV status not recorded). Some clones in this sample may be carry-over from other donors' samples. The CDR3 runs from the conserved cysteine through the conserved F or W. A D gene is named only where the DNA matches it firmly. A row's size may be missing; if present it is once, few, many or a size class.

d_gene,j_gene,v_gene,abundance,CDR3aa,CDR3nt
TRBD1,TRBJ1-2,TRBV7-9,few,CASISSGQGPPYYGYTF,TGTGCCAGCATTTCCTCGGGACAGGGACCCCCCTACTATGGCTACACCTTC
TRBD2,TRBJ2-5,TRBV3-1,few,CASSSVTSGGGETQYF,TGTGCCAGCAGCAGTGTGACTAGCGGGGGCGGAGAGACCCAGTACTTC
-,TRBJ1-1,TRBV5-4,few,CASSLEVGVEAFF,TGTGCCAGCAGCTTGGAGGTCGGAGTTGAAGCTTTCTTT
-,TRBJ1-6,TRBV12-3/TRBV12-4,-,CASSLSTEYSPLHF,TGTGCCAGCAGTTTGAGCACAGAATATTCACCCCTCCACTTT
-,TRBJ2-7,TRBV5-4,few,CASSLKGSYEQYF,TGTGCCAGCAGCTTAAAGGGTTCCTACGAGCAGTACTTC
-,TRBJ1-1,TRBV5-1,few,CASSLGILSRKNTEAFF,TGCGCCAGCAGCTTAGGTATTCTCTCGAGGAAGAACACTGAAGCTTTCTTT
-,TRBJ2-5,TRBV19,once,CASSNSRKTQYF,TGTGCCAGTAGTAACTCGAGAAAGACCCAGTACTTC
-,TRBJ2-7,TRBV29-1,-,CSVEIKYEQYF,TGCAGCGTTGAAATAAAGTACGAGCAGTACTTC
TRBD1,TRBJ2-2,TRBV5-1,few,CASSLVGTGANTGELFF,TGCGCCAGCAGCTTGGTAGGGACAGGGGCAAACACCGGGGAGCTGTTTTTT
TRBD2,TRBJ2-5,TRBV7-2,-,CASSSGTSGEQETQYF,TGTGCCAGCAGCTCTGGGACTAGCGGGGAACAAGAGACCCAGTACTTC
-,TRBJ1-1,TRBV10-2,-,CASTGLTGNTEAFF,TGCGCCAGCACTGGCCTGACAGGGAACACTGAAGCTTTCTTT
-,TRBJ2-3,TRBV5-5,few,CASSADPATDTQYF,TGTGCCAGCAGCGCGGACCCAGCCACAGATACGCAGTATTTT
-,TRBJ1-1,TRBV6-6,few,CASSQRAVLNTEAFF,TGTGCCAGCAGCCAGAGGGCCGTCTTGAACACTGAAGCTTTCTTT
-,TRBJ1-1,TRBV6-4,few,CASSQARNTEAFF,TGTGCCAGCAGTCAAGCGCGGAACACTGAAGCTTTCTTT
-,TRBJ1-1,TRBV7-8,-,CASSLSTGTEAFF,TGTGCCAGCAGCTTATCCACGGGCACTGAAGCTTTCTTT
-,TRBJ1-1,TRBV12-3/TRBV12-4,few,CASSLKGIVAEAFF,TGTGCCAGCAGTTTGAAGGGAATAGTCGCTGAAGCTTTCTTT
-,TRBJ1-6,TRBV6-6,-,CASSYSAEGISPLHF,TGTGCCAGCAGTTACTCGGCAGAGGGGATTTCACCCCTCCACTTT
TRBD2,TRBJ2-2,TRBV5-5,-,CASSLARTRDTGELFF,TGTGCTAGCAGCTTGGCGAGGACTAGGGACACCGGGGAGCTGTTTTTT
-,TRBJ2-7,TRBV4-1,few,CASSQDRVSGEQYF,TGCGCCAGCAGCCAAGATCGGGTATCTGGCGAGCAGTACTTC
-,TRBJ2-7,TRBV6-5,-,CASSYSETAYEQYF,TGTGCCAGCAGTTATTCCGAGACAGCCTACGAGCAGTACTTC
TRBD1,TRBJ1-1,TRBV19,-,CASSIEGDSENTEAFF,TGTGCCAGTAGTATAGAGGGGGACAGTGAGAACACTGAAGCTTTCTTT
-,TRBJ2-1,TRBV7-9,few,CASSFSQDIQNNEQFF,TGTGCCAGCAGCTTCTCACAGGACATACAGAACAATGAGCAGTTCTTC
-,TRBJ2-1,TRBV6-2/TRBV6-3,-,CASTRAPNEQFF,TGTGCCAGCACAAGGGCCCCCAATGAGCAGTTCTTC
-,TRBJ2-5,TRBV19,few,CASSIGTAGETQYF,TGTGCCAGTAGTATCGGCACGGCGGGTGAGACCCAGTACTTC
-,TRBJ2-7,TRBV5-1,-,CASSLALTVDEQYF,TGCGCCAGCAGCTTGGCCCTAACGGTCGACGAGCAGTACTTC
-,TRBJ1-3,TRBV6-4,few,CASRPGNTIYF,TGTGCCAGCAGACCCGGAAACACCATATATTTT
-,TRBJ1-2,TRBV2,-,CASSPERRYGYTF,TGCGCCAGCAGTCCAGAGAGGAGATATGGCTACACCTTC
-,TRBJ1-5,TRBV25-1,-,CASSDGGSAVQPQHF,TGTGCCAGCAGTGATGGAGGGTCAGCGGTTCAGCCCCAGCATTTT
TRBD1,TRBJ1-5,TRBV5-6,-,CASSLNRGQGNQPQHF,TGTGCCAGCAGCTTGAACAGGGGACAGGGGAATCAGCCCCAGCATTTT